This TCR beta chain is drawn from a study of T cells after yellow fever vaccination. Study summary: Low-cell-number fractions were prepared with SMART-Seq v4 Ultra Low Input.

Comment on this clonotype: The antigen is not known.

UMIs and a universal primer site were added when TCR cDNA was made by 5'RACE template switching. TCRdb passed the 5' RACE reads through MiXCR, listing each CDR3 protein once. Of a few hundred thousand distinct CDR3 sequences listed, around 4.1% were seen once; the top ten hold 20% to 25%. Broader study findings: The study found a weaker secondary response that peaked faster, day 5 versus 15. Abundant clonotypes (contaminants from the bulk population) could be present in FACS-sorted repertoires.

This CDR3 is 17 amino acids long. Trimming took 4 bases from V and 5 from J; bases not matched to a gene: 13. Germline V CDR1 and CDR2: SGHNT, YYREEE (reference sequence). The sequence derives from a man between 18 and 35 years old who received the YFV17D yellow fever vaccine. The source was PBMCs, collected 5 days after the yellow fever booster vaccination. This chain uses TRBV5-4 with TRBJ2-5; 11 bases align to TRBD2. In DNA, the CDR3 is TGTGCCAGCAGCACACCCAATAGCGGGGGGGCCGCTGAGACCCAGTACTTC. This encodes CASSTPNSGGAAETQYF.